This T cell receptor beta chain was documented in a study of blood T cell repertoires in COVID-19 (dated by TCRdb to about 2020). Context from the whole study: Samples from collaborators originated in the United States, Italy and Spain and spanned both the acute and convalescent phases of COVID-19. Nearly every sample came with metadata listing a de-identified subject ID, COVID-19 status, age in years and sex. Subjects who had been exposed to COVID-19, were actively infected with it, or had recovered from it provided the deeply sampled blood TCRbeta repertoires that made up the dataset. The repertoires were released in a freely available public database meant as a resource for research on the immune response to SARS-CoV-2. Where available, HLA class I and class II types were obtained from metadata supplied by the sample provider rather than from assay-based typing. Samples came from the ongoing ImmuneRACE study (first 160 participants) plus 1,254 subjects from 6 global collaborators. The prospective study material was composed of cDNA or gDNA derived from T cells, B-cell-depleted T cells, or PBMCs.

General conclusions and limits of the study: Clinical and demographic metadata were provided uncurated, with the amount varying by source and participant.

For this clone: No cognate antigen has been identified for it. It has no much larger one-base neighbor in the sample; base qualities were not kept.

From cysteine to phenylalanine, the CDR3 is 18 amino acids long. Only the CDR3 DNA is retained, 54 bases long and in frame from the first base. The germline V gene provides CDR1 SGHRS and CDR2 YFSETQ. V lost 1 base and J lost 7 bases, and the count of bases not matched to a germline gene is 18. TCRbeta CDR3 regions were amplified from genomic DNA using the immunoSEQ Assay, a bias-controlled multiplex PCR. As for how the authors treated the data: The number of nucleated cells in each sample was estimated from the amplification of reference gene primers within the assay. Sequence reads were collapsed and filtered to measure the absolute abundance of every unique TCRbeta CDR3 rearrangement. Productive Simpson clonality was computed per sample as the square root of Simpson's diversity index over productive rearrangements. TCRdb's version of the immuneACCESS table is confined to in-frame rearrangements and falls short of the full clone set. An unresolved V gene accounts for under half of the shortfall where checked; the remainder is of unknown origin. V, J and clone size are taken as reported in that table, and D and trimming were inferred from the DNA itself. This sample holds about 56,000 clones; approximately 89% were observed only once. The ten top clones hold around two fifths of the sample.

In Seattle, one collaborating source enrolled patients while the infection was active and tracked those patients longitudinally over the course of disease. Each collaborating institution followed its own protocols to collect whole blood in K2EDTA tubes. Collaborator samples were shipped for TCRbeta analysis as frozen whole blood, isolated PBMCs, or DNA extracted from either sample type. The TCR was taken from a woman aged 60-75 years with COVID-19, enrolled during active disease. The sequencing input was peripheral blood. The rearrangement combines TRBV5-1 with TRBJ1-2, and 8 bases in between align with TRBD1. The CDR3 region: CASSLRVPGGGLRGGYTF. The DNA sequence is given as TGCGCCAGCAGCTTGAGGGTTCCAGGGGGCGGTCTGCGCGGTGGCTACACCTTC.